This T cell receptor beta chain was identified in a study of early T cells in non-severe SARS-CoV-2 infection. Study overall: Unpaired chains resulted from sequencing bulk RNA of unsorted whole blood. Study-level results: Clonotype matching in VDJdb favored anti-spike CD8 responses and did not capture private and CD4 specificities.

The V and J ends lost 4 bases and 2 bases respectively, with 14 bases between them. The length of the CDR3 is 16 residues. The germline CDR1 and CDR2 sequences are LGHDT and YNNKEL (reference sequence). This clonotype showed up just a few times. What it binds is unknown. Researchers attached unique molecular identifiers to individual cDNA molecules. TCRdb called the 5' RACE reads again in MiXCR, with one record for every CDR3 protein. The table includes about 29,000 distinct CDR3 sequences, 5.4% detected once. This TCR was recovered from an adult who was a healthcare worker with PCR-confirmed SARS-CoV-2 infection or an uninfected control (not recorded which). The sequenced material came from whole blood. The V gene is TRBV3-1, the J gene TRBJ2-2; D is perhaps TRBD1 (6 bases). The CDR3 region has the DNA TGTGCCAGCAGCCGTACTGGACAGACCAACACCGGGGAGCTGTTTTTT. This sequence encodes CASSRTGQTNTGELFF.